Below are 27 T cell receptor beta chains sequenced from a single sample in a study of blood T cell repertoires in COVID-19 (TCRdb year 2020). The library was made by the immunoSEQ multiplex PCR assay. Drawn from immuneACCESS, this table holds only the in-frame rearrangements with V and J called that TCRdb kept. Clones are partly lost; checked studies trace under half to an unresolved V gene and leave the rest unexplained. For this sample there are 150,000 to 200,000 clones; around 83% appear just once. The ten biggest clones cover around 0.99% of the sample. Input material: peripheral blood. The receptors shown here come from a man aged 18 to 29 with acute or convalescent COVID-19.

The V and J genes are TRBV6-5 and TRBJ2-1; the match to TRBD2 covers 12 bases. Germline loops: CDR1 MNHEY, CDR2 SVGAGI. This CDR3 has 15 residues. The V and J ends lost 7 bases and 4 bases, in that order; junction bases with no gene match: 5. The DNA of the CDR3 is TGTGCCAGCAAAAGACTAGCGGGGGCGTACAATGAGCAGTTCTTC. Encoded protein: CASKRLAGAYNEQFF.

CDR3 sequence (DNA): TGCGCCAGCAACACAGGGGGCGGTAACTATGGCTACACCTTC. Encoded protein: CASNTGGGNYGYTF. This chain connects TRBV5-1 to TRBJ1-2; TRBD1 matches at 9 bases. Germline trimming cut 6 bases from V and 1 base from J; bases unmatched to any gene: 4. Germline V gene lookup returns CDR1 SGHRS and CDR2 YFSETQ. This CDR3 region has 14 residues.

The V gene is TRBV7-3, the J gene TRBJ2-3, with D possibly being TRBD2 (6 bases). CDR1 and CDR2 from the germline V gene are SGHTA and FQGTGA. The V end was cut by 3 bases, the J end by 0 bases, with 13 bases between. This CDR3 comprises 16 residues. The CDR3 bases are TGTGCCAGCAGCTTTCAAGGGACTTCTAGCACAGATACGCAGTATTTT. Protein product: CASSFQGTSSTDTQYF.

The chain has TRBV30 and TRBJ2-7; the match to TRBD2 covers 9 bases. Looked up from germline, CDR1 is GTSNPN and CDR2 is SVGIG (reference sequence). Trimming at V came to 2 bases and at J to 4 bases, leaving 3 bases not matched to a gene. The CDR3 has 13 residues. DNA for the CDR3: TGTGCCTGGAGTAAGCTAGCGGGGTACGAGCAGTACTTC. This gives the protein CAWSKLAGYEQYF.

The rearrangement links TRBV4-1 to TRBJ2-1; 9 nucleotides agree with TRBD2. The V gene end was trimmed by 4 bases and the J gene end by 8 bases; junction bases not matched to a gene: 15. Germline CDR1 MGHRA, CDR2 YSYEKL. This CDR3 has 17 residues. CDR3 coding DNA: TGCGCCAGCAGCCCACCCCTAAGGGCGGGGGGGCCTTATGAGCAGTTCTTC. Its protein product is CASSPPLRAGGPYEQFF.

The chain links TRBV6-5 to TRBJ2-6; D perhaps matches TRBD2 (5 bases). Germline V lookup: CDR1 MNHEY, CDR2 SVGAGI. V was shortened by 2 bases and J by 9 bases, with 17 bases between the two germline ends. The CDR3 is 16 residues long. As DNA, the CDR3 is TGTGCCAGCAGTTACGCTGGCCTAGCAGATGGCAACGTCCTGACTTTC. This sequence encodes CASSYAGLADGNVLTF.

The rearrangement links TRBV5-3 to TRBJ1-3; TRBD1 might be the D (6 bases). TRBV5-3 is labeled an ORF, and its function is uncertain. The CDR3 is made up of 17 amino acids. V was cut by 5 bases and J by 0 bases, with 18 bases left in between. CDR3 residues: CARRIPGTPRSGNTIYF. The CDR3 region has the DNA TGTGCCAGAAGGATACCCGGGACACCTCGCTCTGGAAACACCATATATTTT.

This chain joins TRBV29-1 and TRBJ2-3; TRBD2 aligns across 7 bases. This CDR3 region has 14 residues. V was clipped by 7 bases and J by 4 bases; unmatched bases: 11. Germline V gene data show CDR1 as SQVTM and CDR2 as ANQGSEA. The DNA of the CDR3 is TGCAGCGCCACCGTCGGGGGGAGTGCAGATACGCAGTATTTT. Protein sequence: CSATVGGSADTQYF.

The chain recombines TRBV5-1 with TRBJ1-3; D not resolved. Germline loops: CDR1 SGHRS, CDR2 YFSETQ. The CDR3 loop spans 13 amino acids. V gave up 1 base and J gave up 4 bases, with 6 bases separating them. CDR3 loop: CASSLSSGNTIYF. The CDR3 nucleotides are TGCGCCAGCAGCTTGTCATCAGGAAACACCATATATTTT.

The chain couples TRBV30 to TRBJ1-5; 7 bases map to TRBD1. CDR3 size: 14 residues. Germline trimming cut 2 bases from V and 3 bases from J; bases unmatched to any gene: 4. From germline, CDR1 is GTSNPN and CDR2 SVGIG (reference sequence). The CDR3 here is CAWSPGQFNQPQHF. As DNA, the CDR3 is TGTGCCTGGAGTCCGGGACAGTTCAATCAGCCCCAGCATTTT.

The V gene is TRBV9, the J gene TRBJ2-2, with D tentatively TRBD2 (7 bases). Germline V CDR1 and CDR2: SGDLS, YYNGEE. The CDR3 extends over 15 amino acids. With 3 bases removed from V and 8 bases from J, the gap between germline ends came to 17 bases. CDR3 nucleotide sequence: TGTGCCAGCAGCGGGCCCCCGGGGGGCAAGGGGGAGCTGTTTTTT. Encoded protein: CASSGPPGGKGELFF.

The rearrangement joins TRBV2 to TRBJ2-3, with 8 bases matching TRBD2. CDR3 length: 15 amino acids. V shed 2 bases, J shed 5 bases, and the junction held 6 bases outside the gene matches. Germline CDR1 and CDR2: SNHLY and FYNNEI. This CDR3 reads CASSELRGGQDTQYF. The CDR3 region has the DNA TGTGCCAGCAGTGAACTTCGGGGGGGGCAAGATACGCAGTATTTT.

This sequence joins TRBV28 and TRBJ1-1, with 9 bases matching TRBD1. This CDR3 is 17 amino acids long. From germline, CDR1 is MDHEN and CDR2 SYDVKM. Trimming cost V 1 base and J 1 base; bases outside gene matches: 7. This CDR3 is CASSLFAGQGTNTEAFF. The CDR3 DNA reads as TGTGCCAGCAGTTTATTCGCGGGACAGGGTACGAACACTGAAGCTTTCTTT. Drawing the rest from reference TRBV28 and TRBJ1-1, the complete variable domain is DVKVTQSSRYLVKRTGEKVFLECVQDMDHENMFWYRQDPGLGLRLIYFSYDVKMKEKGDIPEGYSVSREKKERFSLILESASTNQTSMYLCASSLFAGQGTNTEAFFGQGTRLTVV.

The V gene is TRBV15, the J gene TRBJ2-7, with D possibly being TRBD1 (5 bases). V lost 1 base and J 3 bases, leaving 10 bases between the germline ends. There are 14 residues in the CDR3. Germline V gives CDR1 LNHNV, CDR2 YYDKDF (reference sequence). The CDR3 DNA reads as TGTGCCACCAGCAGAGTTCACAGGAGCTACGAGCAGTACTTC. This translates into CATSRVHRSYEQYF.

This chain joins TRBV19 and TRBJ1-5; D might be TRBD1 (6 bases). There are 15 residues in the CDR3. The germline CDR1 and CDR2 sequences are LNHDA and SQIVND (reference sequence). Deletions cut 6 bases from V and 3 bases from J, with 15 bases between. The CDR3, as DNA: TGTGCCAGTAGAGCAACAGGGTTTTACAATCAGCCCCAGCATTTT. Encoded protein: CASRATGFYNQPQHF.

V is TRBV19 and J is TRBJ2-2, with 7 bases matching TRBD2. V lost 5 bases, J lost 3 bases, and 9 bases stayed unmatched. The CDR3 runs 16 residues. CDR1 and CDR2 from the germline V gene are LNHDA and SQIVND (reference sequence). The CDR3 DNA reads as TGTGCCAGTAGTTCAGGCGGTAGCGGGCACACCGGGGAGCTGTTTTTT. This codes for CASSSGGSGHTGELFF.

The CDR3 spells CASSSGLAFADTQYF. The CDR3 nucleotides are TGTGCCAGCAGCTCGGGACTAGCATTCGCAGATACGCAGTATTTT. The chain combines TRBV7-9 with TRBJ2-3, with 9 nucleotides matching TRBD2. The V and J ends lost 4 bases and 4 bases, in that order; junction bases with no gene match: 6. The length of the CDR3 is 15 residues. The germline V gene encodes CDR1 SEHNR and CDR2 FQNEAQ (reference sequence).

The chain is built from TRBV28 and TRBJ1-6; 10 bases line up with TRBD1. Germline lookup yields CDR1 MDHEN and CDR2 SYDVKM. Trimming took 5 bases from V and 9 from J; bases not matched to a gene: 10. The CDR3 runs 16 residues. The CDR3 nucleotides are TGTGCCAGCAGTCCGCATGGACAGGGGGTTGGTTCACCCCTCCACTTT. Its protein is CASSPHGQGVGSPLHF.

V and J are TRBV5-8 and TRBJ2-7; 9 positions match TRBD1. The length of the CDR3 is 17 residues. Germline loops: CDR1 SGHTS, CDR2 YDEGEE. V lost 7 bases and J lost 2; bases outside the gene matches: 16. The CDR3 sequence is CASQIQRQGVGTYEQYF. CDR3 nucleotides: TGTGCCAGCCAAATTCAACGACAGGGGGTCGGAACCTACGAGCAGTACTTC.

The gene calls are TRBV9 and TRBJ1-2; TRBD1 aligns across 10 bases. CDR3 length: 19 amino acids. Germline V gives CDR1 SGDLS, CDR2 YYNGEE. V lost 1 base to trimming and J lost 4 bases; unmatched junction nucleotides: 16. CDR3 DNA: TGTGCCAGCAGCGTAACCCATTATCGACCGGGACAGGGGAGCTATGGCTACACCTTC. Encoded protein: CASSVTHYRPGQGSYGYTF. The whole variable domain, remainder taken from reference TRBV9 and TRBJ1-2, is DSGVTQTPKHLITATGQRVTLRCSPRSGDLSVYWYQQSLDQGLQFLIQYYNGEERAKGNILERFSAQQFPDLHSELNLSSLELGDSALYFCASSVTHYRPGQGSYGYTFGSGTRLTVV.

The gene calls are TRBV6-5 and TRBJ2-5; perhaps TRBD2 as D (7 bases). V gave up 0 bases and J gave up 5 bases, with 13 bases separating them. Per germline, CDR1 MNHEY and CDR2 SVGAGI. The CDR3 sequence is 15 residues long. This chain's CDR3 is CASSYSEGGAETQYF. Written as DNA, the CDR3 is TGTGCCAGCAGTTACTCGGAAGGGGGGGCTGAGACCCAGTACTTC.

This rearrangement joins TRBV6-5 to TRBJ1-4; D may be TRBD1 (6 bases). CDR1 and CDR2 (germline): MNHEY, SVGAGI. This CDR3 has 13 amino acids. Between the trimmed V and J ends, which lost 6 bases and 7 bases, there was a span of 12 bases. The CDR3 here is CASRGAVGEKLFF. CDR3 DNA: TGTGCCAGCAGGGGGGCTGTAGGTGAAAAACTGTTTTTT.

The table lists this clone with many counts. V and J are TRBV19 and TRBJ1-5; no firm D call. Trimming took 3 bases from V and 3 from J, leaving 9 bases between them. The CDR3 has 14 amino acids. Germline V lookup: CDR1 LNHDA, CDR2 SQIVND (reference sequence). CDR3 residues: CASSMEQINQPQHF. DNA of the CDR3: TGTGCCAGTAGTATGGAGCAGATCAATCAGCCCCAGCATTTT.

V usage is TRBV20-1 and J usage is TRBJ1-2; D is ambiguous. This CDR3 is built from 11 residues. CDR1 and CDR2 (germline): DFQATT, SNEGSKA (reference sequence). V was shortened by 3 bases and J by 5 bases, with 7 bases between the two germline ends. In DNA form, the CDR3 reads TGCAGTGCTAGTCAGATTTATGGCTACACCTTC. Translated: CSASQIYGYTF.

The rearrangement links TRBV21-1 to TRBJ1-6; the D call TRBD1 from the table was never checked on the DNA. TRBV21-1 is shown as a pseudogene. The CDR3 totals 20 residues. The CDR3 sequence: CASSKGWSGQINSYNSPLHF. The CDR3, as DNA: TGTGCCAGCAGCAAAGGTTGGTCGGGACAAATAAACTCCTATAATTCACCCCTCCACTTT.

The gene calls are TRBV9 and TRBJ2-2; 10 bases fit TRBD2. Germline V CDR1 and CDR2: SGDLS, YYNGEE. The CDR3 runs to 17 residues. V lost 3 bases, J lost 3 bases, and 8 bases stayed unmatched. CDR3 in amino acids: CASSDSGTSDHTGELFF. The CDR3 DNA reads TGTGCCAGCAGCGATTCTGGGACTAGCGATCACACCGGGGAGCTGTTTTTT.

The genes are TRBV29-1 and TRBJ1-1; 8 bases align to TRBD1. The V gene's germline CDR1 is SQVTM and CDR2 ANQGSEA. The CDR3 runs 14 residues. J was trimmed by 9 bases and V by 2 bases; bases with no gene match: 11. The CDR3 region has the DNA TGCAGCGTTGAATTTGACAGGGGTTTTCGAAAAGCTTTCTTT. Protein: CSVEFDRGFRKAFF.